The entry below gives a single T cell receptor (beta chain) sequence along with its context. These data come from a study of blood T cell repertoires in COVID-19. Study context: PBMCs, B-cell-depleted T cells, or T cells provided the cDNA or gDNA that made up the material.

The CDR3 extends over 14 amino acids. The germline V gene has CDR1 MNHEY and CDR2 SVGAGI. Trimming took off 0 bases at V and 4 bases at J, with 7 bases between the two ends. Per the study methods: Amplified reference gene primers provided the basis for estimating nucleated cell counts. The protocol was immunoSEQ multiplex PCR, while the TCRdb copy is restricted to in-frame clones and leaves out a portion. That table is the source of V, J and clone size, and D and trimming were worked out from the DNA. This table holds almost 85,000 clones, around 89% found once. Participant-given clinical history determined each cohort assignment.

Sequencing was done on a sample of PBMCs or T cells enriched from blood (not recorded which). The gene calls are TRBV6-5 and TRBJ1-5, with no clear D. The sequence was collected from a woman aged 50 to 60 with acute COVID-19. The CDR3, as DNA: TGTGCCAGCAGTTACTCGAGCAGGAATCAGCCCCAGCATTTT. Residues: CASSYSSRNQPQHF.